Included here is one T cell receptor beta chain sequence, with context. Its matching antigen is unknown. Using immunoSEQ multiplex PCR, the repertoire was profiled, and TCRdb retains in-frame clones only, with some absent. In the table there are tens of thousands of clones, roughly 89% of which are singletons. This entry is derived from a study of Tregs in tolerant kidney transplant recipients. The study's findings and limits: Biological reproducibility was not directly addressed, but technical replication error appeared minimal. The small number of patients limits these findings pending further validation. The most relevant donor-specific Treg TCRbeta repertoire apparently came from expansion with activated donor B cells.

Germline assignment: CDR1 KGHSH and CDR2 LQKENI. The CDR3 extends over 12 amino acids. Trimming took off 2 bases at V and 6 bases at J, with 4 bases between the two ends. The rearrangement uses TRBV18 and TRBJ2-2; the D is unclear. The TCR comes from a human donor in good health. The sample consisted of CD4+ T cells from blood. DNA of the CDR3: TGTGCCAGCTCACCAACCCCCGGGGAGCTGTTTTTT. Protein: CASSPTPGELFF.